One sample yielded the 15 T cell receptor beta chains listed below, sequenced in a study of blood T cell repertoires in COVID-19. TCRdb's table, derived via immunoSEQ multiplex PCR, lists solely in-frame clones and lacks some. The sample carries some 200,000 clones, around nine tenths recorded once. The specimen was peripheral blood. These receptor sequences come from a man between 60 and 75 years old with active or convalescent COVID-19.

V is TRBV2 and J is TRBJ1-1, with D unclear. V was clipped by 7 bases and J by 1 base, with 10 bases between them. CDR1 and CDR2 from the germline V gene are SNHLY and FYNNEI. CDR3 length: 13 residues. CDR3 DNA sequence: TGTGCCAGCACCCCGGGAAGGAACACTGAAGCTTTCTTT. This codes for CASTPGRNTEAFF.

The rearrangement uses TRBV12-5 and TRBJ1-5; the D is unclear. The CDR3 spans 15 residues. CDR1 and CDR2 (germline): LGHNT, FRNRAP. The V end lost 6 bases, the J end lost 1 base, and 13 bases lay between the germline ends. The CDR3 DNA sequence: TGTGCTAGTGGCCCCGGGATCTCCAGCAATCAGCCCCAGCATTTT. It codes for CASGPGISSNQPQHF.

This rearrangement joins TRBV7-8 to TRBJ2-3, with TRBD2 matching over 11 bases. This CDR3 comprises 15 residues. Germline lookup yields CDR1 SGHVS and CDR2 FQNEAQ. With 1 base clipped from V and 5 bases from J, the junction kept 2 bases outside the gene matches. DNA of the CDR3: TGTGCCAGCAGCTTAGTGGGACTAGCGGTAGATACGCAGTATTTT. Protein product: CASSLVGLAVDTQYF.

V is TRBV7-9 and J is TRBJ2-1, with 10 positions matching TRBD1. J gave up 8 bases and V 4 bases, and 8 bases lay outside the gene matches. Germline V gene data show CDR1 as SEHNR and CDR2 as FQNEAQ (reference sequence). The CDR3 length is 15 residues. The CDR3 DNA is TGTGCCAGCAGCTCAGTGGACAGGGGGACGCATGAGCAGTTCTTC. It is translated as CASSSVDRGTHEQFF.

V is TRBV5-1 and J is TRBJ2-7; a weak D match, TRBD1 (5 bases). Trimming left V 0 bases short and J 0 bases short, with 7 bases between. Germline values: CDR1 SGHRS, CDR2 YFSETQ. There are 14 residues in the CDR3. The CDR3 spells CASSLGGYSYEQYF. In DNA form, the CDR3 reads TGCGCCAGCAGCTTGGGGGGCTACTCCTACGAGCAGTACTTC.

The chain combines TRBV6-2 or TRBV6-3 with TRBJ1-3, with 8 bases lining up with TRBD1. J gave up 4 bases and V 0 bases, and 8 bases lay outside the gene matches. This CDR3 contains 17 residues. The germline gives CDR1 MNHEY, CDR2 SVGEGT. The CDR3 DNA follows: TGTGCCAGCAGTTACTCGATCCGGGACAGGAACGGAAACACCATATATTTT. Its translation is CASSYSIRDRNGNTIYF.

The chain links TRBV23-1 to TRBJ1-3; D uncertain. TRBV23-1 is an ORF for which the function is uncertain. The V end lost 4 bases, the J end lost 1 base, and 20 bases lay between the germline ends. This CDR3 is 18 amino acids long. The CDR3 bases are TGCGCCAGCAGTCGCGGGTTCGTAAGTCGGGCTTCTGGAAACACCATATATTTT. Protein: CASSRGFVSRASGNTIYF.

This chain uses TRBV6-5 with TRBJ1-5, with TRBD1 matching over 11 bases. The CDR3 has 14 residues. Germline V gene lookup returns CDR1 MNHEY and CDR2 SVGAGI. V lost 5 bases and J lost 7; bases outside the gene matches: 4. Here the CDR3 reads CASSLDRGQQPQHF. CDR3 bases: TGTGCCAGCAGTCTGGACAGGGGGCAACAGCCCCAGCATTTT.

V is TRBV29-1 and J is TRBJ1-2; no definite D call. Trimming removed 1 base at V and 6 bases at J, with 12 bases between. CDR1 SQVTM and CDR2 ANQGSEA come from the germline V gene. The CDR3 sequence is 13 residues long. The CDR3 loop is CSVEVATRNGYTF. As DNA, the CDR3 is TGCAGCGTTGAAGTGGCGACACGGAATGGCTACACCTTC.

The V and J genes are TRBV19 and TRBJ1-5, with a weak D call TRBD1 (6 bases). This CDR3 has 14 residues. CDR1 and CDR2 from the germline V gene are LNHDA and SQIVND (reference sequence). V lost 3 bases to trimming and J lost 6 bases, with 12 bases between them. For the CDR3, the DNA is TGTGCCAGTAGTATGGACAGACCTAGTCAGCCCCAGCATTTT. Translating it yields CASSMDRPSQPQHF.

This clone was counted once. The chain links TRBV18 to TRBJ1-5; 8 bases align to TRBD1. The CDR3 loop spans 14 amino acids. Germline V lookup: CDR1 KGHSH, CDR2 LQKENI. With 5 bases clipped from V and 7 bases from J, the junction kept 7 bases outside the gene matches. The CDR3 DNA follows: TGTGCCAGCTCAATACAGGGGGATGGACAGCCCCAGCATTTT. Its translation: CASSIQGDGQPQHF. Variable domain in full (rest from reference TRBV18 and TRBJ1-5): NAGVMQNPRHLVRRRGQEARLRCSPMKGHSHVYWYRQLPEEGLKFMVYLQKENIIDESGMPKERFSAEFPKEGPSILRIQQVVRGDSAAYFCASSIQGDGQPQHFGDGTRLSIL.

The chain carries TRBV18 and TRBJ1-2; 9 nucleotides align to TRBD1. The CDR3 sequence is 14 residues long. Germline V gives CDR1 KGHSH, CDR2 LQKENI. With 6 bases clipped from V and 3 bases from J, the junction kept 5 bases outside the gene matches. CDR3 in amino acids: CASSRTGVHYGYTF. The DNA for the CDR3 is TGTGCCAGCTCTCGGACAGGGGTGCACTATGGCTACACCTTC.

The chain links TRBV19 to TRBJ1-3; D is unclear. Trimming took 1 base from V and 0 from J, leaving 7 bases between them. CDR1 is LNHDA and CDR2 is SQIVND in the germline V gene (reference sequence). The CDR3 length is 15 residues. CDR3 nucleotide sequence: TGTGCCAGTAGTATAGTCGGAGTCTCTGGAAACACCATATATTTT. Encoded protein: CASSIVGVSGNTIYF. The full variable domain, completed using reference TRBV19 and TRBJ1-3, is DGGITQSPKYLFRKEGQNVTLSCEQNLNHDAMYWYRQDPGQGLRLIYYSQIVNDFQKGDIAEGYSVSREKKESFPLTVTSAQKNPTAFYLCASSIVGVSGNTIYFGEGSWLTVV.

The rearrangement uses TRBV30 and TRBJ1-1; the D is unclear. Germline CDR1 GTSNPN, CDR2 SVGIG (reference sequence). Deletions cut 2 bases from V and 4 bases from J, with 17 bases between. The CDR3 extends over 15 amino acids. CDR3 sequence: CAWSFSGVRGTEAFF. DNA for the CDR3: TGTGCCTGGAGTTTCAGCGGGGTCCGGGGCACTGAAGCTTTCTTT. The complete variable domain, with remaining parts taken from reference TRBV30 and TRBJ1-1, reads SQTIHQWPATLVQPVGSPLSLECTVEGTSNPNLYWYRQAAGRGLQLLFYSVGIGQISSEVPQNLSASRPQDRQFILSSKKLLLSDSGFYLCAWSFSGVRGTEAFFGQGTRLTVV.

The CDR3 DNA sequence: TGCGCCAGCAGCTTTGGGCCGAGACAGGGATCGGAGACCCAGTACTTC. Translated: CASSFGPRQGSETQYF. The chain joins TRBV5-1 to TRBJ2-5; 7 nucleotides line up with TRBD1. Losses at the gene ends were 2 bases for V and 5 bases for J; bases not matched to a gene: 12. This CDR3 contains 16 residues. The V gene's germline CDR1 is SGHRS and CDR2 YFSETQ.